Listed here is a single T cell receptor (beta chain). The data belong to a study of PD-1 and CTLA-4 blockade in melanoma. The CDR3 runs to 13 residues. Germline assignment: CDR1 MNHEY and CDR2 SVGAGI. V lost 7 bases, J lost 8 bases, and 12 bases lay in between. The repertoire was sequenced with immunoSEQ multiplex PCR; TCRdb's copy has only in-frame clones and lacks some. The top ten hold roughly 34% of the sample, which has 10,000 to 13,000 clones, roughly 82% seen once. This clonotype originated in a human donor with melanoma. The sample consisted of CD8+ T cells from peripheral blood, taken from a patient given anti-PD-1 treatment. The V call is TRBV6-5, the J call TRBJ1-6; maybe TRBD1 (6 bases). In nucleotides, the CDR3 is TGTGCCAGCACCTTGGACAGATATTCACCCCTCCACTTT. This codes for CASTLDRYSPLHF.